This T cell receptor (beta chain) originates from a study of siplizumab effects on memory and regulatory T cells (dated 2019 in TCRdb). Regarding the research as a whole: The study looked at the effect of siplizumab, an anti-CD2 antibody, on alloreactive T-cell subsets in allogeneic mixed lymphocyte reactions made from human PBMCs.

On this clone: Its recognized antigen is unknown. The sample holds no much larger clone one base away, and base qualities are not on file.

The CDR3 runs 14 residues from the cysteine to the phenylalanine. CDR3 DNA only is kept here, 42 bases in frame from base 1. Per the germline V gene, SGHRS is the CDR1 and YFSETQ is the CDR2. Relative to germline, V is 0 bases shorter and J is 6 bases shorter, with 10 bases between their ends. Libraries were built with the immunoSEQ multiplex PCR assay. Some 1.1 x 10^5 TCR templates per sample were assayed on the deep sequencing platform. Genomic DNA extracted from sorted T cells was used for TCRbeta CDR3 sequencing. As for how the authors treated the data: The R programming language was used for clonal analysis of TCRbeta CDR3 data. Unstimulated samples were compared with post-reaction CFSE-low samples to define alloreactive CD4+ and CD8+ clones. Regulatory or non-regulatory origin was assigned to alloreactive CD4+ clones by matching of sequences to sorted unstimulated Treg and non-Treg repertoires. TCRdb mirrors the immuneACCESS table, restricted to in-frame sequences. Some clones are absent from its copies; in checked studies, under half trace to an unresolved V gene, and the reason for the others is unknown. V and J calls and clone size come straight from that table; D and trimming were deduced from the DNA. Here the sample has roughly 82,000 clones; roughly 89% occur a single time. In total, the top ten clones hold around 1.6% of the sample.

TCRbeta CDR3 sequencing was performed on sorted unstimulated T cells and on proliferating T cells recovered from mixed lymphocyte reactions. Fresh whole blood from nine to ten HLA-typed healthy donors was used as the source from which PBMCs were isolated. To map where alloreactive clones came from, CD4+ regulatory T cells in the unstimulated state were FACS-sorted. Findings and caveats that apply to the study as a whole: Because sequences below about 10^-5 frequency were poorly captured, only a minor fraction of alloreactive clones could be mapped to unstimulated subsets. Greater diversity appeared to be present in unstimulated naive T cells than in memory T cells, and a substantial contribution to the alloresponse seemed to be made by naive cells. The cumulative frequency of alloreactive sequences traceable to unstimulated CD4+ memory T cells was significantly reduced by siplizumab. Whether proliferating Tregs from siplizumab cultures were suppressive was not functionally confirmed. Roughly 75-95% of proliferating CD4+ or CD8+ clones could not be assigned a naive or memory phenotype. Among mappable alloreactive CD4+ clones, an average Treg-derived fraction of almost 70% was observed with siplizumab, compared with more than 25% in control reactions.

This receptor was taken from a human donor in good health. Recombination joined TRBV5-1 with TRBJ2-1, with TRBD2 tentatively as D gene (5 bases match). Material: Tregs sorted from blood. The CDR3 loop reads CASSLEAGLNEQFF. DNA sequence: TGCGCCAGCAGCTTGGAGGCAGGACTCAATGAGCAGTTCTTC.